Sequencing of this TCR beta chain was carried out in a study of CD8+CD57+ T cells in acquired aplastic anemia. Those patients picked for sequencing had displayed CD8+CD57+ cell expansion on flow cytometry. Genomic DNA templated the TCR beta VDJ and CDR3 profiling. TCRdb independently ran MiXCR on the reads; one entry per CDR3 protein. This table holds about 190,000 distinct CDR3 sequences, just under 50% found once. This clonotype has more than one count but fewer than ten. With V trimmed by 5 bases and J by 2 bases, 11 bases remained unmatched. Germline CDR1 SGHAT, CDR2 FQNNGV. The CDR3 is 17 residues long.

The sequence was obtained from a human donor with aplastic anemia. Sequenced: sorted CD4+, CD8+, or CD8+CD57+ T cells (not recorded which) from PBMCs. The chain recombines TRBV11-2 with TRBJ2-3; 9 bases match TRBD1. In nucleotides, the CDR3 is TGTGCCAGCAGCCGACGCCGGGGACAGGGTTTCACAGATACGCAGTATTTT. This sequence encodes CASSRRRGQGFTDTQYF.